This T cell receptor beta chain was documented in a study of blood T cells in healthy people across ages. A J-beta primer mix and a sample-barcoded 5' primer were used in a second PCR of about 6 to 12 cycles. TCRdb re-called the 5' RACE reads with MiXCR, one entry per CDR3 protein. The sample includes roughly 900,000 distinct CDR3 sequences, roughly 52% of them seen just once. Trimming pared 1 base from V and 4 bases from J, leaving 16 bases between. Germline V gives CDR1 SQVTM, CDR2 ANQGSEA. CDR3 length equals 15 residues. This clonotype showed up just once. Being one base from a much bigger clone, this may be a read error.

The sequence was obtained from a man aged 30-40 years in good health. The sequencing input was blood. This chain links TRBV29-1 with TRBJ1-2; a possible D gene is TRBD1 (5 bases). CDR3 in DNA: TGCAGCGTTGAAGGTGACAGTGGGCTAGGCTATGGCTACACCTTC. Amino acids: CSVEGDSGLGYGYTF. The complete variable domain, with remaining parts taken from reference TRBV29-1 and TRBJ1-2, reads SAVISQKPSRDICQRGTSLTIQCQVDSQVTMMFWYRQQPGQSLTLIATANQGSEATYESGFVIDKFPISRPNLTFSTLTVSNMSPEDSSIYLCSVEGDSGLGYGYTFGSGTRLTVV.